A selection of T cell receptor beta chains follows, all from one sample in a study of blood T cell repertoires in COVID-19. The protocol was immunoSEQ multiplex PCR, while the TCRdb copy is restricted to in-frame clones and leaves out a portion. Found here are around 700,000 clones, 70% to 90% of them singletons; the top ten hold under 0.3%. Sequencing was done on a sample of peripheral blood. These receptors were taken from a young woman with acute or convalescent COVID-19. Both conserved end residues are part of each CDR3. A D gene is named only where the DNA matches it firmly. A row's size may be missing; if present it is once, few, many or a size class.

v_gene: TRBV6-6
j_gene: TRBJ2-7
d_gene: -
abundance: -
CDR3aa: CASSYGRVDEQYF
CDR3nt: TGTGCCAGCAGTTACGGCAGGGTCGACGAGCAGTACTTC

v_gene: TRBV4-3
j_gene: TRBJ2-2
d_gene: TRBD2
abundance: -
CDR3aa: CASSQDLTSDLTGELFF
CDR3nt: TGCGCCAGCAGCCAAGATTTGACTAGCGACCTCACCGGGGAGCTGTTTTTT

v_gene: TRBV6-5
j_gene: TRBJ1-1
d_gene: TRBD1
abundance: -
CDR3aa: CASSYGKGARDTEAFF
CDR3nt: TGTGCCAGCAGTTACGGGAAGGGGGCTCGGGACACTGAAGCTTTCTTT

v_gene: TRBV5-8
j_gene: TRBJ2-7
d_gene: -
abundance: -
CDR3aa: CASSFPGGILDEQYF
CDR3nt: TGTGCCAGCAGCTTCCCTGGCGGGATTCTCGACGAGCAGTACTTC

v_gene: TRBV20-1
j_gene: TRBJ1-1
d_gene: -
abundance: -
CDR3aa: CSANEGGSTEAFF
CDR3nt: TGCAGTGCTAATGAAGGAGGTAGCACTGAAGCTTTCTTT

v_gene: TRBV9
j_gene: TRBJ2-7
d_gene: -
abundance: -
CDR3aa: CASSADTVPYEQYF
CDR3nt: TGTGCCAGCAGCGCCGACACTGTACCCTACGAGCAGTACTTC

v_gene: TRBV5-1
j_gene: TRBJ1-1
d_gene: TRBD1
abundance: -
CDR3aa: CASRPGGADTEAFF
CDR3nt: TGCGCCAGCAGACCAGGGGGCGCGGACACTGAAGCTTTCTTT

v_gene: TRBV7-2
j_gene: TRBJ1-3
d_gene: -
abundance: -
CDR3aa: CASSQEPWSRSGNTIYF
CDR3nt: TGTGCCAGCAGCCAGGAACCGTGGTCCCGCTCTGGAAACACCATATATTTT

v_gene: TRBV28
j_gene: TRBJ2-7
d_gene: -
abundance: -
CDR3aa: CASSPYAWDSKSSYEQYF
CDR3nt: TGTGCCAGCAGTCCCTACGCGTGGGACTCTAAAAGCTCCTACGAGCAGTACTTC

v_gene: TRBV7-2
j_gene: TRBJ2-7
d_gene: -
abundance: -
CDR3aa: CASSLGRTELYEQYF
CDR3nt: TGTGCCAGCAGCTTAGGGAGGACAGAATTATACGAGCAGTACTTC

v_gene: TRBV9
j_gene: TRBJ2-3
d_gene: TRBD2
abundance: -
CDR3aa: CASSVVLAGGRDTQYF
CDR3nt: TGTGCCAGCAGCGTAGTACTAGCGGGGGGAAGAGATACGCAGTATTTT

v_gene: TRBV7-2
j_gene: TRBJ1-1
d_gene: -
abundance: -
CDR3aa: CASSPRDTRTEAFF
CDR3nt: TGTGCCAGCAGCCCGAGGGACACGAGGACTGAAGCTTTCTTT

v_gene: TRBV14
j_gene: TRBJ1-4
d_gene: TRBD1
abundance: -
CDR3aa: CASSQVMAGQGREKLFF
CDR3nt: TGTGCCAGCAGCCAGGTCATGGCTGGACAGGGGCGGGAAAAACTGTTTTTT

v_gene: TRBV7-2
j_gene: TRBJ2-7
d_gene: -
abundance: few
CDR3aa: CASSPLTGPNYEQYF
CDR3nt: TGTGCCAGCAGCCCCCTGACAGGACCTAACTACGAGCAGTACTTC

v_gene: TRBV19
j_gene: TRBJ1-2
d_gene: -
abundance: -
CDR3aa: CASSTGGALESGYTF
CDR3nt: TGTGCCAGTAGTACGGGGGGGGCCTTGGAGAGTGGCTACACCTTC

v_gene: TRBV9
j_gene: TRBJ2-1
d_gene: -
abundance: -
CDR3aa: CASSVGWGVYNEQFF
CDR3nt: TGTGCCAGCAGCGTAGGGTGGGGAGTGTACAATGAGCAGTTCTTC